This TCR beta chain was observed in a study of blood T cell repertoires in COVID-19. As handled by the study authors: Scientists estimated how many nucleated cells there were by amplifying reference gene primers. TCRdb's table, derived via immunoSEQ multiplex PCR, lists solely in-frame clones and lacks some. For V, J and clone size, that table is used; D and trimming come from the DNA. This sample has 200,000 to 300,000 clones; approximately 84% occur once, and the top ten carry 4%. Note on this clone: At one boundary the junction diverges from the germline segment, which might be a read error.

Material: peripheral blood. This TCR was recovered from a man aged 45 to 65 with acute or convalescent COVID-19.

CDR3 region: CASRYSYVNTEAFF. CDR3 sequence (DNA): TGTGCCAGCAGGTACTCTTATGTGAACACTGAAGCTTTCTTT. This chain links TRBV6-2 or TRBV6-3 with TRBJ1-1; the D is unclear. The CDR3 runs to 14 residues. Germline V gene data show CDR1 as MNHEY and CDR2 as SVGEGT.